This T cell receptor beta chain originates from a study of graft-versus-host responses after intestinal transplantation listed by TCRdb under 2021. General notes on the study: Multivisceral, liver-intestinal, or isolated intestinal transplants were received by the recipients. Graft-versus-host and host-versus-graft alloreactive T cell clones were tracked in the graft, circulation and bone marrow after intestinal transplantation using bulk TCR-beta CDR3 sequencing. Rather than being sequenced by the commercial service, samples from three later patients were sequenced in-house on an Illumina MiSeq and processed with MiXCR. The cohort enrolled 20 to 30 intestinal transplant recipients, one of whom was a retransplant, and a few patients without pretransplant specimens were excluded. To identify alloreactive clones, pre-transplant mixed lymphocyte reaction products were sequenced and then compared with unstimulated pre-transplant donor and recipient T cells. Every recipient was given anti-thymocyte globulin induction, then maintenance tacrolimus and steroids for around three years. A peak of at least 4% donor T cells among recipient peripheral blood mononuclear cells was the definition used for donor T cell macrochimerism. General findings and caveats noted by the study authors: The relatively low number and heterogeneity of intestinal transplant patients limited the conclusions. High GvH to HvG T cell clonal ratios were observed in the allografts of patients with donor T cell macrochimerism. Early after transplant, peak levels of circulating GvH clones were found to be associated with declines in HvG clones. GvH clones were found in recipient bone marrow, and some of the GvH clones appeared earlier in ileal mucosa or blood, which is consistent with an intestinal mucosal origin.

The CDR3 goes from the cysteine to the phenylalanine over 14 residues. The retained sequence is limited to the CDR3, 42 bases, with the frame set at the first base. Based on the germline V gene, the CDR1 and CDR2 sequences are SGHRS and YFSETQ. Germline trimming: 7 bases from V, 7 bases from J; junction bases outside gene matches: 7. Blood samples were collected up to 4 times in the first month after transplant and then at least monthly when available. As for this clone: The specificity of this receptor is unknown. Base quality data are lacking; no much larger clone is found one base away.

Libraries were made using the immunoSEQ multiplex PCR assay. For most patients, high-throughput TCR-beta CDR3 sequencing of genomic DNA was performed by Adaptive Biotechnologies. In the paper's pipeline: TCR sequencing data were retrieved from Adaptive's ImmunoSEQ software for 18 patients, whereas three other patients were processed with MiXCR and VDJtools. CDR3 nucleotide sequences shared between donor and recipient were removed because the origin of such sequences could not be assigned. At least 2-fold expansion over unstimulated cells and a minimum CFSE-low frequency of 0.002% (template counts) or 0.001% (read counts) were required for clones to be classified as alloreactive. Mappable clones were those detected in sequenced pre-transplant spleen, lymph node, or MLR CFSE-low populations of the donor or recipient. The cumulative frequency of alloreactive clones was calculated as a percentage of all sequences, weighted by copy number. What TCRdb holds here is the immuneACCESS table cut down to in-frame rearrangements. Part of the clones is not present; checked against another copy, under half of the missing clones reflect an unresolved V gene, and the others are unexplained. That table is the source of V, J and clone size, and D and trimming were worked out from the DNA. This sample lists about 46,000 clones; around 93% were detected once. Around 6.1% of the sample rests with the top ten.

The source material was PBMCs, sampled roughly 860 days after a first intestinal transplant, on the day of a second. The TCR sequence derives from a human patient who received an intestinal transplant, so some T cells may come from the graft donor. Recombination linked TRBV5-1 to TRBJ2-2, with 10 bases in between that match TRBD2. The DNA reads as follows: TGCGCCAGCCGGTCGGGACTAGCGAACGGGGAGCTGTTTTTT. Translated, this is CASRSGLANGELFF.